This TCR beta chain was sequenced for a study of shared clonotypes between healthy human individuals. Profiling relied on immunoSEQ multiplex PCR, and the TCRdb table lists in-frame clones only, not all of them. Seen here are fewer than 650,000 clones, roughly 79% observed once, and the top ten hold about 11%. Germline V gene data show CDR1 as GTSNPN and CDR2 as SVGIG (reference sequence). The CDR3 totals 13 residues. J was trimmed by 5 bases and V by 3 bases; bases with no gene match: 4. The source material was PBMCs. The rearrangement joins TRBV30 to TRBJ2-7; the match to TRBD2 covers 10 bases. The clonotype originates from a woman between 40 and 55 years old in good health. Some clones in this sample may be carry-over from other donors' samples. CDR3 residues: CAWRSSGSHEQYF. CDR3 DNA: TGTGCCTGGAGGTCTAGCGGGAGTCACGAGCAGTACTTC. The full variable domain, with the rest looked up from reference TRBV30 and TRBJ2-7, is SQTIHQWPATLVQPVGSPLSLECTVEGTSNPNLYWYRQAAGRGLQLLFYSVGIGQISSEVPQNLSASRPQDRQFILSSKKLLLSDSGFYLCAWRSSGSHEQYFGPGTRLTVT.